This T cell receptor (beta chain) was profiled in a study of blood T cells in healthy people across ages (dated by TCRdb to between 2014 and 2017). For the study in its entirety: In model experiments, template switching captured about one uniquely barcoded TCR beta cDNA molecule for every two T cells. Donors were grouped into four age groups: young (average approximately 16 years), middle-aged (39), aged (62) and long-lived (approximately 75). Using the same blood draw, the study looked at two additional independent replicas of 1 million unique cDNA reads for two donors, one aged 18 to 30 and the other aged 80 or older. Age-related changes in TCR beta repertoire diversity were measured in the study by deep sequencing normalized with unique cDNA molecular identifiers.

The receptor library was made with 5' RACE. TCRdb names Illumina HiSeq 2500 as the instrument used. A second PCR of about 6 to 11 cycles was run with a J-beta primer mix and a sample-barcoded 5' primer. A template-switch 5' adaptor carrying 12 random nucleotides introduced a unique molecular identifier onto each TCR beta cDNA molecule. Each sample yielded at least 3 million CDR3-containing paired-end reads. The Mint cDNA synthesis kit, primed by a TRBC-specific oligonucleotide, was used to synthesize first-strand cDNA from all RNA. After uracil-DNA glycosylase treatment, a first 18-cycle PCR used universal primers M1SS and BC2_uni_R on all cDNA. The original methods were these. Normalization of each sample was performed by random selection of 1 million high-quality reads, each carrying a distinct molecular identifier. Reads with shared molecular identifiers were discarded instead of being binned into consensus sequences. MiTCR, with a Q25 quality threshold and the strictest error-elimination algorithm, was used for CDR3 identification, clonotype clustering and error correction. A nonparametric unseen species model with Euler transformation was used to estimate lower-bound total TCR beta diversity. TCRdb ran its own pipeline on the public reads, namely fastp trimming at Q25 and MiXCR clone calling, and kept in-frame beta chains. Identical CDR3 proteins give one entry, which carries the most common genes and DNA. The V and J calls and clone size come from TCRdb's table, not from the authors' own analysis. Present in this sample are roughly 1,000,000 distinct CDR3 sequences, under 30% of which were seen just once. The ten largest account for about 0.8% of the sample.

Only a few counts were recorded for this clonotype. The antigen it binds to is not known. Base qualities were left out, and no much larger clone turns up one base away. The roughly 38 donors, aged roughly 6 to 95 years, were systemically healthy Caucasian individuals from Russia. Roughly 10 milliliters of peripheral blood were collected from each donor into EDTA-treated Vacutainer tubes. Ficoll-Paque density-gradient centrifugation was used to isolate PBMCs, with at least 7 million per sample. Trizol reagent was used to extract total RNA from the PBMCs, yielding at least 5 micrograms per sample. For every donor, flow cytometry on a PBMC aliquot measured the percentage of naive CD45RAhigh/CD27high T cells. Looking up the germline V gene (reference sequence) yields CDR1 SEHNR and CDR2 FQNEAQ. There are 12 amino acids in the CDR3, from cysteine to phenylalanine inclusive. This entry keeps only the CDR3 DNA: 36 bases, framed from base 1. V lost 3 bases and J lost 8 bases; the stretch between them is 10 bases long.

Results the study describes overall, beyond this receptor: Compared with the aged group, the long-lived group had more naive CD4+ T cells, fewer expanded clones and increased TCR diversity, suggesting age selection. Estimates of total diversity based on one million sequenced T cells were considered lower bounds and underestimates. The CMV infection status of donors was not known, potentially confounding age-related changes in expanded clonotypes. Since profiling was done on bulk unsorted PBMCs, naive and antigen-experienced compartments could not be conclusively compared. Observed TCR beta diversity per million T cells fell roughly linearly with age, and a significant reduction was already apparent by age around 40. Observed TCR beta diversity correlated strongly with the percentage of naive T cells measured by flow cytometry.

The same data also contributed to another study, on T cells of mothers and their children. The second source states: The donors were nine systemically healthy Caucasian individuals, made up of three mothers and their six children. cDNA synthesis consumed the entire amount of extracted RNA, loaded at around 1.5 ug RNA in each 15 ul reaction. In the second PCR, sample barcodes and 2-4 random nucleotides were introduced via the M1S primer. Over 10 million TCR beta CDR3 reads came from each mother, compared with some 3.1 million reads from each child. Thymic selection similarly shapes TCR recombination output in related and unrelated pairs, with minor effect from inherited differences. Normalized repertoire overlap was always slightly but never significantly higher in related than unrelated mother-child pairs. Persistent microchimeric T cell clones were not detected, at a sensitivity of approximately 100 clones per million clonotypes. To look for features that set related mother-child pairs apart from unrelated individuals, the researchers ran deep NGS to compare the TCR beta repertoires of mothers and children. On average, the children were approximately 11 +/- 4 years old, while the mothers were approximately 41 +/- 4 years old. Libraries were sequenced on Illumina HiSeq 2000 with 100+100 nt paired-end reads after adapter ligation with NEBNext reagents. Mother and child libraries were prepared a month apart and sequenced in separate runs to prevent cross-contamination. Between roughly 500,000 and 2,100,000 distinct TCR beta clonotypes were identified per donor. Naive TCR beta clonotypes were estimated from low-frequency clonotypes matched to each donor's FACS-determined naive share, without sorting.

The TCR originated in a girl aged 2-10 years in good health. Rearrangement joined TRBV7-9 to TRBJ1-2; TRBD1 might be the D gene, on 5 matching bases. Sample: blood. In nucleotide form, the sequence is TGTGCCAGCAGCTTCCCGGGACGGGGCTACACCTTC. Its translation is CASSFPGRGYTF.